The clone carrying this TCR beta chain was detected a few times. The antigen is undetermined. This sample is part of a study of cytomegalovirus exposure and HLA in healthy donors. Using immunoSEQ multiplex PCR, the repertoire was profiled, and TCRdb retains in-frame clones only, with some absent. The table shows under 85,000 clones, with almost 95% occurring only once. Germline CDR1 is SGHRS and CDR2 is YFSETQ. CDR3 size: 14 residues. Trimming took 4 bases from V and 6 from J; bases not matched to a gene: 6. Study-level results: Associated with cytomegalovirus, according to the listing, were 164 TCR beta chains. The tendency of first-cohort TCR clusters to co-occur in the roughly 130 validation repertoires emerged from a later analysis.

The source of this sequence is a man between 18 and 29 years old in good health and CMV-seropositive. The specimen was PBMCs. The chain links TRBV5-1 to TRBJ2-7; TRBD2 matches 11 bases. CDR3 nucleotide sequence: TGCGCCAGCAGCGTTAGCGGGAGGGCCCGCGAGCAGTACTTC. The encoded protein is CASSVSGRAREQYF. The full variable domain, with the rest looked up from reference TRBV5-1 and TRBJ2-7, is KAGVTQTPRYLIKTRGQQVTLSCSPISGHRSVSWYQQTPGQGLQFLFEYFSETQRNKGNFPGRFSGRQFSNSRSEMNVSTLELGDSALYLCASSVSGRAREQYFGPGTRLTVT.